Below are 30 T cell receptor beta chains sequenced from a single sample in a study of shared clonotypes between healthy human individuals. The data were produced by immunoSEQ multiplex PCR, yet TCRdb's version contains in-frame clones alone and is incomplete. The sample consists of millions of clones, 85% to 95% of them appearing once. CD8 cells regarded as naive lacked CD45RO, were positively chosen for CCR7, and omitted terminally differentiated effector memory CD45RA+ cells. The material sequenced was naive CD8+ T cells sorted from blood. The receptors were sampled from a man aged 18 to 29 in good health.

The genes are TRBV7-3 and TRBJ2-3, with D hard to call. CDR1 and CDR2 (germline): SGHTA, FQGTGA. CDR3 length: 15 residues. Deletions cut 2 bases from V and 2 bases from J, with 11 bases between. As DNA, the CDR3 is TGTGCCAGCAGCTTACCCCCGGGCGCCACAGATACGCAGTATTTT. Translation gives CASSLPPGATDTQYF.

The chain uses TRBV15 and TRBJ1-2; possibly TRBD1 for D (6 bases). V dropped 4 bases and J dropped 3 bases, with 18 bases sitting between them. Germline V gene sequence: CDR1 LNHNV, CDR2 YYDKDF (reference sequence). CDR3 length: 16 residues. The chain's CDR3 is CATSKPSTGTDYGYTF. The CDR3, as DNA: TGTGCCACCAGCAAACCTTCAACAGGGACCGACTATGGCTACACCTTC.

The rearrangement uses TRBV4-1 and TRBJ2-7, with 7 nucleotides matching TRBD2. The CDR3 spans 17 residues. Germline lookup yields CDR1 MGHRA and CDR2 YSYEKL. Germline trimming cut 0 bases from V and 2 bases from J; bases unmatched to any gene: 10. CDR3 bases: TGCGCCAGCAGCCAAGAAGGGAAAACCGGGACTACCTACGAGCAGTACTTC. Translated: CASSQEGKTGTTYEQYF.

The chain recombines TRBV6-6 with TRBJ2-5, with TRBD2 as a possible D gene (6 bases). Germline V lookup: CDR1 MNHNY, CDR2 SVGAGI (reference sequence). The length of the CDR3 is 14 residues. V was shortened by 4 bases and J by 1 base, with 10 bases between the two germline ends. Here the CDR3 reads CASSWIGGQETQYF. The CDR3 region has the DNA TGTGCCAGCAGTTGGATCGGGGGCCAAGAGACCCAGTACTTC.

This clone was recorded only once. The rearrangement uses TRBV6-5 and TRBJ2-3; a possible D gene is TRBD2 (6 bases). The CDR3 length is 15 residues. Germline CDR1 MNHEY, CDR2 SVGAGI. Trimming left V 2 bases short and J 4 bases short, with 13 bases between. CDR3 nucleotide sequence: TGTGCCAGCAGTTACGCAACTAGCCGCCCAGATACGCAGTATTTT. This encodes CASSYATSRPDTQYF.

The chain recombines TRBV6-4 with TRBJ2-1, with D perhaps TRBD2 (5 bases). Trimming cost V 1 base and J 8 bases, with 15 bases left between them. Per germline, CDR1 MRHNA and CDR2 SNTAGT. The CDR3 has 15 amino acids. The chain's CDR3 is CASSDYPRAADEQFF. The DNA of the CDR3 is TGTGCCAGCAGTGACTATCCGAGGGCGGCGGATGAGCAGTTCTTC.

With regard to this clone: The sample has other DNA sequences that encode this CDR3 too. The chain is built from TRBV11-2 and TRBJ2-2; D is possibly TRBD2 (6 bases). CDR3 length equals 13 residues. The V gene lost 8 bases and the J gene lost 6 bases, with 13 bases spanning the gap. Germline values: CDR1 SGHAT, CDR2 FQNNGV. The CDR3 spells CASSLGGAGELFF. The DNA for the CDR3 is TGTGCCAGCTCCCTAGGAGGGGCCGGGGAGCTGTTTTTT.

V usage is TRBV4-1 and J usage is TRBJ1-2; D possibly corresponds to TRBD1 (5 bases). The CDR3 length is 15 residues. Per the germline V gene, CDR1 is MGHRA and CDR2 is YSYEKL. Trimming pared 2 bases from V and 8 bases from J, leaving 18 bases between. Here the CDR3 DNA reads TGCGCCAGCAGCCAAACGGGACCCATGGGGAGCGGCTACACCTTC. Encoded protein: CASSQTGPMGSGYTF.

J is TRBJ2-6 and V is TRBV5-1; the D is unclear. Trimming cost V 1 base and J 0 bases, with 14 bases left between them. This CDR3 spans 18 amino acids. Germline V CDR1 and CDR2: SGHRS, YFSETQ. The CDR3 DNA is TGCGCCAGCAGCTTGTGGTCGCGTCCTTTCTCTGGGGCCAACGTCCTGACTTTC. Translating it yields CASSLWSRPFSGANVLTF.

The J gene is TRBJ2-3, the V gene TRBV2; 14 nucleotides match TRBD2. This CDR3 has 19 amino acids. Germline CDR1 and CDR2: SNHLY and FYNNEI. V shed 3 bases, J shed 3 bases, and the junction held 11 bases outside the gene matches. DNA of the CDR3: TGTGCCAGCAGTGACCCCGGCGGGACTAGCGGGAGTCCGACAGATACGCAGTATTTT. As protein: CASSDPGGTSGSPTDTQYF.

The chain combines TRBV11-2 with TRBJ2-1; 9 nucleotides line up with TRBD2. The CDR3 has 14 residues. The germline CDR1 and CDR2 sequences are SGHAT and FQNNGV. J gave up 5 bases and V 8 bases, and 7 bases lay outside the gene matches. The CDR3 here is CASGLAGLNNEQFF. The CDR3 nucleotides are TGTGCCAGCGGGCTAGCGGGGCTTAACAATGAGCAGTTCTTC.

The chain uses TRBV5-1 and TRBJ2-3; 9 bases fit TRBD1. The V gene's germline CDR1 is SGHRS and CDR2 YFSETQ. J gave up 2 bases and V 0 bases, and 4 bases lay outside the gene matches. This CDR3 comprises 16 residues. The CDR3 DNA reads TGCGCCAGCAGCTTGGCCACAGGGGGCCTCACAGATACGCAGTATTTT. It yields the protein CASSLATGGLTDTQYF.

The chain employs TRBV6-1 and TRBJ1-4; D perhaps matches TRBD1 (5 bases). CDR1 is MNHNS, CDR2 SASEGT, per germline. This CDR3 spans 15 amino acids. Trimming shortened V by 2 bases and J by 7 bases, and 14 bases separated the two germline ends. DNA of the CDR3: TGTGCCAGCAGTGAATCCCCGGGGGATGCTGAAAAACTGTTTTTT. Protein sequence: CASSESPGDAEKLFF.

This chain joins TRBV4-3 and TRBJ2-7, with D perhaps matching TRBD1 (6 bases). Germline assignment: CDR1 LGHNA and CDR2 YSLEER. V lost 1 base to trimming and J lost 3 bases, with 10 bases between them. This CDR3 has 14 amino acids. The CDR3 coding sequence is TGCGCCAGCAGCCAAGGACAGGTCGGCTACGAGCAGTACTTC. This codes for CASSQGQVGYEQYF.

The chain has TRBV5-1 and TRBJ1-2, with D unresolved. V lost 0 bases to trimming and J lost 5 bases, with 5 bases between them. Germline loops: CDR1 SGHRS, CDR2 YFSETQ. The CDR3 totals 12 residues. DNA of the CDR3: TGCGCCAGCAGCTTGGGAGAGTATGGCTACACCTTC. Its protein product is CASSLGEYGYTF.

This clone appeared a single time. V and J are TRBV7-9 and TRBJ2-7; D is unresolved. V dropped 8 bases and J dropped 3 bases, with 11 bases sitting between them. CDR1 and CDR2 (germline): SEHNR, FQNEAQ (reference sequence). This CDR3 is built from 12 residues. CDR3: CASLGSGYEQYF. The CDR3 DNA sequence: TGTGCCAGCCTTGGATCAGGCTACGAGCAGTACTTC.

Here the CDR3 DNA reads TGTGCCAGCAGTTATTCAGGAGAGAACCCTAACGAGCAGTACTTC. It codes for CASSYSGENPNEQYF. The chain uses TRBV6-5 and TRBJ2-7; D is unresolved. Germline assignment: CDR1 MNHEY and CDR2 SVGAGI. Between the trimmed V and J ends, which lost 3 bases and 5 bases, there was a span of 17 bases. The CDR3 totals 15 residues.

The rearrangement joins TRBV7-2 to TRBJ1-2, with D unclear. CDR3 length: 15 residues. In germline, CDR1 is SGHTA, CDR2 FQGNSA. Trimming took off 4 bases at V and 0 bases at J, with 12 bases between the two ends. The chain's CDR3 is CASSSDGSSNYGYTF. CDR3 nucleotide sequence: TGTGCCAGCAGCTCGGACGGATCGTCTAACTATGGCTACACCTTC.

The chain combines TRBV29-1 with TRBJ2-7; 7 bases fit TRBD2. The CDR3 covers 14 residues. The germline CDR1 and CDR2 sequences are SQVTM and ANQGSEA. J was trimmed by 2 bases and V by 1 base; bases with no gene match: 5. The CDR3 DNA follows: TGCAGCGTTGAAGTCTGGGACTACACCTACGAGCAGTACTTC. Encoded protein: CSVEVWDYTYEQYF.

The chain employs TRBV7-9 and TRBJ2-2, with TRBD2 identical over 8 bases. CDR3 length: 13 residues. V shed 5 bases, J shed 7 bases, and the junction held 3 bases outside the gene matches. In germline, CDR1 is SEHNR, CDR2 FQNEAQ (reference sequence). CDR3 DNA sequence: TGTGCCAGCAGCCCCGGGGGGGGCGGGGAGCTGTTTTTT. Translated, it gives CASSPGGGGELFF. The full variable domain, completed using reference TRBV7-9 and TRBJ2-2, is DTGVSQNPRHKITKRGQNVTFRCDPISEHNRLYWYRQTLGQGPEFLTYFQNEAQLEKSRLLSDRFSAERPKGSFSTLEIQRTEQGDSAMYLCASSPGGGGELFFGEGSRLTVL.

The chain couples TRBV13 to TRBJ1-1; D not resolved. Germline CDR1 reads PRHDT; CDR2 reads FYEKMQ (reference sequence). V gave up 5 bases and J gave up 6 bases, with 10 bases separating them. The CDR3 spans 12 residues. The CDR3 DNA reads TGTGCCAGCAGCGAGACTCGGCCTGAAGCTTTCTTT. It codes for CASSETRPEAFF.

V gene TRBV2 combines with J gene TRBJ2-7; no definite D call. Trimming shortened V by 0 bases and J by 2 bases, and 17 bases separated the two germline ends. The CDR3 extends over 17 amino acids. Germline CDR1 reads SNHLY; CDR2 reads FYNNEI. CDR3 nucleotide sequence: TGTGCCAGCAGTGAAGCGCCGAGAGGAATGCCCCCCTACGAGCAGTACTTC. This encodes CASSEAPRGMPPYEQYF.

V is TRBV10-2 and J is TRBJ2-1; tentatively, D is TRBD1 or TRBD2 (5 bases each). The germline V and J ends were trimmed by 6 bases and 5 bases, with 11 bases remaining between them. From germline, CDR1 is WSHSY and CDR2 SAAADI. The CDR3 spans 13 residues. CDR3: CASRTGTNNEQFF. CDR3 in DNA: TGCGCCAGCAGAACCGGGACCAACAATGAGCAGTTCTTC.

The chain is built from TRBV9 and TRBJ1-4; no definite D call. V lost 3 bases and J 8 bases, leaving 17 bases between the germline ends. The CDR3 covers 15 residues. Germline V gene data show CDR1 as SGDLS and CDR2 as YYNGEE. The CDR3 reads CASSAEEGVQEKLFF. CDR3 coding DNA: TGTGCCAGCAGCGCGGAGGAGGGAGTACAGGAAAAACTGTTTTTT.

The CDR3 protein is CASSQLGLAGVQFF. CDR3 coding DNA: TGTGCCAGCAGCCAATTGGGACTAGCGGGAGTGCAGTTCTTC. The rearrangement uses TRBV7-8 and TRBJ2-1; 14 positions agree with TRBD2. The V gene's germline CDR1 is SGHVS and CDR2 FQNEAQ. The CDR3 is 14 amino acids. After removal of 5 bases from V and 12 bases from J, the junction contained 6 bases not matched to a gene.

The chain has TRBV27 and TRBJ2-7; 12 bases line up with TRBD2. CDR3 length: 15 residues. The V and J ends lost 6 bases and 6 bases, in that order; junction bases with no gene match: 9. Germline CDR1 reads MNHEY; CDR2 reads SMNVEV (reference sequence). The DNA of the CDR3 is TGTGCCAGCAGCCAAGAGGTACTAGCGGGAGGCGAGCAGTACTTC. Its translation is CASSQEVLAGGEQYF.

The J gene is TRBJ2-1, the V gene TRBV30; 12 nucleotides agree with TRBD2. The J segment lost 1 base and the V segment lost 8 bases, leaving 15 bases of the junction unmatched. Germline-derived CDR1 and CDR2 are GTSNPN and SVGIG (reference sequence). CDR3 size: 18 residues. The CDR3 DNA reads TGTGCCGGAACGACCGCGACTAGCGGGAGTTTTTCCTACAATGAGCAGTTCTTC. This gives the protein CAGTTATSGSFSYNEQFF.

The rearrangement joins TRBV5-6 to TRBJ2-7; 9 bases match TRBD1. Germline V gene data show CDR1 as SGHDT and CDR2 as YYEEEE. J was trimmed by 5 bases and V by 0 bases; bases with no gene match: 3. The CDR3 totals 14 residues. CDR3 nucleotide sequence: TGTGCCAGCAGCTTGGCCGGGACAGGGAACGAGCAGTACTTC. It specifies CASSLAGTGNEQYF.

The chain has TRBV7-8 and TRBJ2-3; D gene unclear. Germline V gene data show CDR1 as SGHVS and CDR2 as FQNEAQ. V was clipped by 4 bases and J by 5 bases, with 7 bases between them. The length of the CDR3 is 12 residues. For the CDR3, the DNA is TGTGCCAGCAGCTCGACTGGAGATACGCAGTATTTT. Translating it yields CASSSTGDTQYF.

The V call is TRBV11-2, the J call TRBJ2-2, with D hard to call. V was shortened by 7 bases and J by 5 bases, with 11 bases between the two germline ends. The CDR3 spans 13 residues. Germline CDR1 reads SGHAT; CDR2 reads FQNNGV. The CDR3 loop reads CASKKSYTGELFF. The CDR3 region has the DNA TGTGCCAGCAAAAAAAGCTATACCGGGGAGCTGTTTTTT.